Presented here are 12 T cell receptor beta chains from one specimen sequenced in a study of T cells in Graves' hyperthyroidism and ophthalmopathy. TCR beta CDR3 regions were amplified from RNA. First-round RT-PCR of the TCR CDR3 relied on the HTBI primer set. Each CDR3 protein gets one entry after TCRdb re-called the multiplex PCR reads with MiXCR. The table records more than 350,000 distinct CDR3 sequences, about 16% of them present only once. The sample was blood. The receptors originated from an older woman with Graves' ophthalmopathy.

This clonotype was observed a handful of times. This may be a read error: a much more frequent sequence differs by one nucleotide. The chain couples TRBV20-1 to TRBJ2-3, with D perhaps TRBD2 (6 bases). Germline CDR1 DFQATT, CDR2 SNEGSKA (reference sequence). There are 14 residues in the CDR3. The CDR3 sequence is CSFHAGMSTDTQYF. DNA of the CDR3: TGCAGCTTCCACGCGGGAATGAGCACAGATACGCAGTATTTT.

J is TRBJ1-5 and V is TRBV4-1; the match to TRBD1 covers 10 bases. CDR3 length: 18 residues. Germline loops: CDR1 MGHRA, CDR2 YSYEKL. V lost 3 bases, J lost 3 bases, and 11 bases stayed unmatched. CDR3 DNA: TGCGCCAGCAGCCAGGAGGGGGGACAGGGGCGAGTCAATCAGCCCCAGCATTTT. Its protein is CASSQEGGQGRVNQPQHF.

The V gene is TRBV3-1, the J gene TRBJ2-7, with D hard to call. The CDR3 consists of 14 residues. The ends were cut back, 4 bases at V and 5 bases at J, with 15 bases in the middle. Germline V gene sequence: CDR1 LGHDT, CDR2 YNNKEL (reference sequence). CDR3 sequence reads: CASSLRVGLDEQYF. The CDR3 bases are TGTGCCAGCAGCCTGCGAGTAGGGCTGGACGAGCAGTACTTC.

This clonotype showed up many times. This rearrangement joins TRBV5-1 to TRBJ2-2, with D possibly matching TRBD1 (6 bases). The germline V and J ends were trimmed by 4 bases and 6 bases, with 13 bases remaining between them. This CDR3 region has 14 residues. The germline V gene encodes CDR1 SGHRS and CDR2 YFSETQ. CDR3 region: CASSLGQTAGELFF. CDR3 nucleotide sequence: TGCGCCAGCAGCCTCGGACAGACGGCCGGGGAGCTGTTTTTT.

This chain connects TRBV24-1 to TRBJ2-3, with D unclear. This CDR3 contains 13 residues. The germline gives CDR1 KGHDR, CDR2 SFDVKD. V was pared by 1 base and J by 7 bases, with 8 bases between. For the CDR3, the DNA is TGTGCCACCAGTGATTTCGGGCAGAATACGCAGTATTTT. Encoded protein: CATSDFGQNTQYF.

This clonotype was counted many times. J is TRBJ2-5 and V is TRBV20-1, with a tentative D call TRBD2 (6 bases). CDR1 and CDR2 (germline): DFQATT, SNEGSKA (reference sequence). This CDR3 contains 14 residues. Deletions cut 5 bases from V and 5 bases from J, with 18 bases between. The CDR3 sequence is CSAAAATLAETQYF. The DNA of the CDR3 is TGCAGTGCTGCCGCGGCTACGCTAGCGGAGACCCAGTACTTC.

The chain links TRBV7-8 to TRBJ1-4; D call uncertain. This CDR3 comprises 13 residues. Per the germline V gene, CDR1 is SGHVS and CDR2 is FQNEAQ. Trimming removed 3 bases at V and 8 bases at J, with 10 bases between. Written as DNA, the CDR3 is TGTGCCAGCAGCTTGTTGGGGTACGAAAAACTGTTTTTT. It yields the protein CASSLLGYEKLFF.

This clonotype was observed many times. This chain links TRBV28 with TRBJ2-7; 10 bases map to TRBD1. This CDR3 spans 15 amino acids. Germline V CDR1 and CDR2: MDHEN, SYDVKM. The V and J ends lost 4 bases and 3 bases, in that order; junction bases with no gene match: 6. CDR3 loop: CASSSTGQGYYEQYF. The CDR3 region has the DNA TGTGCCAGCAGTTCAACGGGACAGGGGTACTACGAGCAGTACTTC. The entire variable domain, with the rest obtained from reference TRBV28 and TRBJ2-7, is as follows: DVKVTQSSRYLVKRTGEKVFLECVQDMDHENMFWYRQDPGLGLRLIYFSYDVKMKEKGDIPEGYSVSREKKERFSLILESASTNQTSMYLCASSSTGQGYYEQYFGPGTRLTVT.

This clonotype was observed a few times. Germline is not matched at one junction end, which may reflect a read error. The genes are TRBV18 and TRBJ2-1; D ambiguous. CDR1 is KGHSH, CDR2 LQKENI, per germline. This CDR3 is 14 amino acids long. The CDR3 protein is CAGSSGFIHDEQFF. In DNA, the CDR3 is TGTGCCGGCTCATCTGGGTTCATCCACGATGAGCAGTTCTTC.

The chain recombines TRBV7-2 with TRBJ2-5; a possible D gene is TRBD2 (5 bases). Trimming removed 5 bases at V and 5 bases at J, with 15 bases between. CDR1 and CDR2 (germline): SGHTA, FQGNSA. The CDR3 is 14 residues long. The CDR3 is CASSQREIQETQYF. CDR3 nucleotides: TGTGCCAGCAGCCAAAGGGAGATTCAGGAGACCCAGTACTTC.

This clonotype was seen ten or more times. The chain employs TRBV28 and TRBJ2-7; D is uncertain. Germline V lookup: CDR1 MDHEN, CDR2 SYDVKM. This CDR3 is 11 amino acids long. The V and J ends lost 7 bases and 4 bases respectively, with 8 bases between them. The CDR3 DNA sequence: TGTGCCAGCACAGTGGGATACGAGCAGTACTTC. Translated, it gives CASTVGYEQYF.

This chain uses TRBV3-1 with TRBJ2-2; D perhaps matches TRBD2 (7 bases). The germline CDR1 and CDR2 sequences are LGHDT and YNNKEL (reference sequence). The ends were cut back, 1 base at V and 4 bases at J, with 10 bases in the middle. The CDR3 has 15 residues. CDR3: CASSQVGGATGELFF. For the CDR3, the DNA is TGTGCCAGCAGCCAAGTGGGGGGGGCCACCGGGGAGCTGTTTTTT. Full variable domain (outside the CDR3, taken from reference TRBV3-1 and TRBJ2-2): DTAVSQTPKYLVTQMGNDKSIKCEQNLGHDTMYWYKQDSKKFLKIMFSYNNKELIINETVPNRFSPKSPDKAHLNLHINSLELGDSAVYFCASSQVGGATGELFFGEGSRLTVL.